This TCR beta chain was identified in a study of T cells after yellow fever vaccination. Making TCR cDNA involved 5'RACE template switching, which added UMIs and a universal primer site. One entry per CDR3 protein results from TCRdb running MiXCR on the 5' RACE reads. The table lists hundreds of thousands of distinct CDR3 sequences, around 12% of them singletons. The length of the CDR3 is 13 amino acids, counting both ends. This clonotype was found many times. It is unclear where the CDR3 begins or ends on the DNA, so no DNA is shown, and the CDR3 is as TCRdb lists it. The specimen was PBMCs, collected on the day of the yellow fever booster vaccination. The rearrangement links TRBV12-3 or TRBV12-4 to TRBJ1-1; the listed D gene, TRBD1, was not tested against the DNA. This TCR came from a man aged 25 to 45 who received the YFV17D yellow fever vaccine. The chain's CDR3 is CASSFGAGAEAFF.